The present entry profiles one TCR beta chain with its context. The data derive from a study of CD8+ T cells in alopecia areata. The CDR3 consists of 16 residues. CDR1 is SGHRS, CDR2 YFSETQ, per germline. Trimming cost V 2 bases and J 1 base; bases outside gene matches: 6. RNA, once extracted, was reverse transcribed into cDNA for use as the sequencing template. Libraries were prepared by immunoSEQ multiplex PCR; TCRdb keeps only in-frame clonotypes and omits some of them. Among roughly 100,000 clones listed, 55% were seen once. Sorting from PBMCs produced CD4+ and CD8+ T cells. The sequenced material came from CD4+ T cells sorted from blood. The gene calls are TRBV5-1 and TRBJ2-3, with 8 bases fitting TRBD2. This clonotype was sampled from a human donor in good health. The CDR3 spells CASSLPAGAGTDTQYF. For the CDR3, the DNA is TGCGCCAGCAGCTTACCAGCGGGGGCTGGCACAGATACGCAGTATTTT.